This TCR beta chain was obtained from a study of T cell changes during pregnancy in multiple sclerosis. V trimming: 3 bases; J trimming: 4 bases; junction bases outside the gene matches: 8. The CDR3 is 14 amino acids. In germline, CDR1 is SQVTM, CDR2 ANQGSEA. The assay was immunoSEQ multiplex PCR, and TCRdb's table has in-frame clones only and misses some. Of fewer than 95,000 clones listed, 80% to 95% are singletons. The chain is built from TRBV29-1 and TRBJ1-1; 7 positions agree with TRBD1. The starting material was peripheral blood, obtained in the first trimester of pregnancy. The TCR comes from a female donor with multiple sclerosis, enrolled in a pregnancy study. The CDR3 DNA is TGCAGCGTTGACCTTCGACAGGGCGCCACTGAAGCTTTCTTT. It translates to CSVDLRQGATEAFF.